The clone carrying this TCR beta chain occurred many times. Its antigen remains unidentified. TCRdb independently ran MiXCR on the RT-PCR reads; one entry per CDR3 protein. This table has roughly 500,000 distinct CDR3 sequences, about 17% appearing once. The data stem from a study of response to subunit inactivated influenza vaccine. Regarding the study as a whole: Authors suggested few new T cells are recruited by each seasonal influenza vaccination.

This CDR3 is 16 amino acids long. Germline-derived CDR1 and CDR2 are SGHTA and FQGNSA. V was shortened by 1 base and J by 6 bases, with 16 bases between the two germline ends. This TCR came from a man between 50 and 75 years old who received an inactivated influenza vaccine. The sequencing here drew on CD4+ T cells sorted from PBMCs, taken less than 30 months after vaccination. V is TRBV7-2 and J is TRBJ2-4; D unresolved. The CDR3 reads CASSLGPDPLRNIQYF. CDR3 nucleotides: TGTGCCAGCAGCTTAGGACCGGACCCTCTGAGAAACATTCAGTACTTC.